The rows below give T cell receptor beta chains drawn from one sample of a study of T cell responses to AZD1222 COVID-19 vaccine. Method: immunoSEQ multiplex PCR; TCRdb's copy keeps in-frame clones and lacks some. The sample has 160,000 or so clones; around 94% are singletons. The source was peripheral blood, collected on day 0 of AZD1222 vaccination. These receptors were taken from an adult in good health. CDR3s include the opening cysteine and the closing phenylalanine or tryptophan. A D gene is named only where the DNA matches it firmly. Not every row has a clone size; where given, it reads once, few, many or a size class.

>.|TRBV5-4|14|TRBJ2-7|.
TGTGCCAGCAGCTTGCCGGAGGCCTTGCAGGAGCAGTACTTC
CASSLPEALQEQYF
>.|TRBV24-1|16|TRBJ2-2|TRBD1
TGTGCCACCAGTGATTTTGGGACAGGGAACACCGGGGAGCTGTTTTTT
CATSDFGTGNTGELFF
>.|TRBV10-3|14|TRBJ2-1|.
TGTGCCATCAGTGATCTACTACGGTTCAATGAGCAGTTCTTC
CAISDLLRFNEQFF
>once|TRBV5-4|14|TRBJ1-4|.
TGTGCCAGCAGCTCCAGGGATTTGGGTGAAAAACTGTTTTTT
CASSSRDLGEKLFF
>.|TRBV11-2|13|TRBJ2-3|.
TGTGCCAGCAGCGTTGAGCCCACAGATACGCAGTATTTT
CASSVEPTDTQYF
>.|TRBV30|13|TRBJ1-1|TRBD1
TGTGCCTGGGCGCGGACAGGAAGCACTGAAGCTTTCTTT
CAWARTGSTEAFF
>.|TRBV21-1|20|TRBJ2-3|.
TGTGCCAGCAGCGCCCGACAGGGGGTACGGGGACTAAACACGACAGATACGCAGTATTTT
CASSARQGVRGLNTTDTQYF
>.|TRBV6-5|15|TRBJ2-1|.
TGTGCCAGCAGTTACACTATAGGGATGAGCAATGAGCAGTTCTTC
CASSYTIGMSNEQFF
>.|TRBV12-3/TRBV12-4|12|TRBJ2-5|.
TGTGCCAGCAGTTTGGATCAAGAGACCCAGTACTTC
CASSLDQETQYF
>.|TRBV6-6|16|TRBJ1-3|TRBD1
TGTGCCAGCAGCCGGGACAGGGGATTATCTGGAAACACCATATATTTT
CASSRDRGLSGNTIYF
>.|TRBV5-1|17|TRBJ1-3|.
TGCGCCAGCAGCTTGGCCTGGCAGGGGTCCTCTGGAAACACCATATATTTT
CASSLAWQGSSGNTIYF
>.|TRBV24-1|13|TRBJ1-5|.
TGTGCCACCAGTGGGCAAGGAAATCAGCCCCAGCATTTT
CATSGQGNQPQHF
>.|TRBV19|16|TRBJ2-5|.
TGTGCCAGTAGTACTACTACTCGACAGGTTGGGGAGACCCAGTACTTC
CASSTTTRQVGETQYF
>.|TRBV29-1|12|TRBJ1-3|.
TGCAGCGTTGACGACTCTGGAAACACCATATATTTT
CSVDDSGNTIYF
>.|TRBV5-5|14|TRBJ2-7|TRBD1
TGTGCCAGCAGCCCCGGGACAGTTTCCTACGAGCAGTACTTC
CASSPGTVSYEQYF
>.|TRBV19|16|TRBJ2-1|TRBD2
TGTGCCAGTAGTATTAGCGGGAGGCCCTCCTACAATGAGCAGTTCTTC
CASSISGRPSYNEQFF
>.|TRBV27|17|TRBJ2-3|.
TGTGCCAGCAGTTTATACGATGCGGGACCCGGGGGCGATACGCAGTATTTT
CASSLYDAGPGGDTQYF
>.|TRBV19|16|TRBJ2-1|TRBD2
TGTGCCAGTAGTATCTACGGGACTAGCGGGAGGAATGAGCAGTTCTTC
CASSIYGTSGRNEQFF
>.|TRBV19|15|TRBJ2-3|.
TGTGCCACTAAAAGGGGGACCTCTAGCACAGATACGCAGTATTTT
CATKRGTSSTDTQYF
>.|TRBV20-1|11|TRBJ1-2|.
TGCAGTGCTATTCCGACCGTGGGCTACACCTTC
CSAIPTVGYTF
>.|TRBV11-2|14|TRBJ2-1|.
TGTGCCAGCAGCCCCTCCTCCATGGGGCATGAGCAGTTCTTC
CASSPSSMGHEQFF
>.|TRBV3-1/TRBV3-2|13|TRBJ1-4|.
TGTGCCAGCAGCCAAGAACGGGCCTCTAGTCTGTTTTTT
CASSQERASSLFF
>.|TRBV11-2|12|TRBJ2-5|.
TGTGCCAGCAGCAGGGGTGGCGAGACCCAGTACTTC
CASSRGGETQYF
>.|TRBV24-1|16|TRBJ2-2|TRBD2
TGTGCCACGGGACTAGCGGGAGGGCCAGTCACCGGGGAGCTGTTTTTT
CATGLAGGPVTGELFF
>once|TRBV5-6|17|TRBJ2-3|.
TGTGCCAGCAGCGTGCTGACAGATTGGCTCTTAGCAGATACGCAGTATTTT
CASSVLTDWLLADTQYF
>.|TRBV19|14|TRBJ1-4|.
TGTGCCAGTAGCCGCCGTGGAACCGATGAAAAACTGTTTTTT
CASSRRGTDEKLFF
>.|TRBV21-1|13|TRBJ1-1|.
TGTGCCACTCCGACGGGGGGCAGTCCTGAAGCTTTCTTT
CATPTGGSPEAFF
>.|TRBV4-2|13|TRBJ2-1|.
TGTGCCAGCAGCCCCCGCTCCTACAATGAGCAGTTCTTC
CASSPRSYNEQFF
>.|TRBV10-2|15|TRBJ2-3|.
TGCGCCAGCAGAGTAGAGGGACAAATCAAGGATACGCAGTATTTT
CASRVEGQIKDTQYF
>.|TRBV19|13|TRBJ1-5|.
TGTGCCAGTAGTTTCGGACTAAATCAGCCCCAGCATTTT
CASSFGLNQPQHF
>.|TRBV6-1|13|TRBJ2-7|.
TGTGCCAGCAGTGATGAAGGGTTGGGGGAGCAGTACTTC
CASSDEGLGEQYF
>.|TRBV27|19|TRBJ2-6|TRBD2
TGTGCCAGCAGTTCATACCCACGGGGGGTTGACTCTGGGGCCAACGTCCTGACTTTC
CASSSYPRGVDSGANVLTF
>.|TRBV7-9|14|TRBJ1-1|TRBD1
TGTGCCAGCAGCCCCCAGGGGGCGCTGGCTGAAGCTTTCTTT
CASSPQGALAEAFF
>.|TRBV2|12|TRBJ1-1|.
TGTGCCAGCAGTCGGGGGGACACTGAAGCTTTCTTT
CASSRGDTEAFF
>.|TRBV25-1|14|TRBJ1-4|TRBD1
TGTGCCAGCAGTAGACAGGGGGCTTACGAAAAACTGTTTTTT
CASSRQGAYEKLFF
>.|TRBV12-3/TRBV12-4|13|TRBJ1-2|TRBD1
TGTGCCAGCAGCATGGGACAGGGAAATGGCTACACCTTC
CASSMGQGNGYTF
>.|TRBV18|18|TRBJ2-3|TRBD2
TGTGCCAGCTCACTAGCGGGGGTATCGATGGTGCGGGCAGATACGCAGTATTTT
CASSLAGVSMVRADTQYF
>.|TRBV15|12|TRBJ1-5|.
TGTGCCACCAGCGGGAGTAATCAGCCCCAGCATTTT
CATSGSNQPQHF
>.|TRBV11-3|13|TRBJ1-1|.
TGTGCCAGCAGCCTCCATCGCCTGACTGAAGCTTTCTTT
CASSLHRLTEAFF
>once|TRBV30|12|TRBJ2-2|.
TGTGGACTCCCCACAGGGACCGGGGAGCTGTTTTTT
CGLPTGTGELFF
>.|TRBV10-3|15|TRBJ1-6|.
TGTGCCATCAGTGAGTTGATGGGGGTTAGCTCACCCCTCCACTTT
CAISELMGVSSPLHF
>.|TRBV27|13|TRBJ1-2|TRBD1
TGTGCCAGCAGCCGAGACAGGGGATATGGCTACACCTTC
CASSRDRGYGYTF
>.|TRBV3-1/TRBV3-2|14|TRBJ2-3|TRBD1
TGTGCCAGCAGCCAACGGACAGGGGCAGATACGCAGTATTTT
CASSQRTGADTQYF